This TCR beta chain was recorded in a study of siplizumab effects on memory and regulatory T cells. Libraries were prepared by immunoSEQ multiplex PCR; TCRdb keeps only in-frame clonotypes and omits some of them. The sample carries around 99,000 clones, about 91% recorded once. The CDR3 loop spans 15 amino acids. CDR1 and CDR2 from the germline V gene are MDHEN and SYDVKM. Trimming cost V 5 bases and J 3 bases; bases outside gene matches: 9. The clonotype originates from a human donor in good health. The sample consisted of Tregs sorted from blood. V and J are TRBV28 and TRBJ2-7; 8 nucleotides match TRBD2. The CDR3 loop is CASSPMTSAHYEQYF. The CDR3 nucleotides read TGTGCCAGCAGTCCCATGACTAGCGCCCACTACGAGCAGTACTTC.